A selection of T cell receptor beta chains follows, all from one sample in a study of T cell repertoires in cytomegalovirus infection. TCRdb itself ran the reads through MiXCR, one entry per CDR3 protein. The sample contains some 480,000 distinct CDR3 sequences, roughly a third of which appear only once. No antigen has been assigned to these receptors. Source: cultured PBMCs, taken from culture after CMV antigen stimulation. Receptors originate from a human donor in good health (CMV status not recorded). Some clones in this sample may be carry-over from other donors' samples. Each CDR3 is given with its conserved first and last residue. Fields, in order: clone size, V gene, J gene, D gene, CDR3 protein, CDR3 DNA. The D gene is left open where the match is weak. Size is omitted from some rows. Given values are once, few, many or a class for expanded clones.

-,TRBV6-1,TRBJ1-3,TRBD1,CASSGTGRRSGNTIYF,TGTGCCAGCAGCGGGACAGGTCGACGCTCTGGAAACACCATATATTTT
few,TRBV4-2,TRBJ1-2,TRBD1,CASSQGDRAQVGYTF,TGTGCCAGCAGCCAAGGGGACAGGGCCCAAGTGGGCTACACCTTC
few,TRBV19,TRBJ2-7,-,CASSDRTTPYEQYF,TGTGCCAGTAGTGACCGGACTACTCCCTACGAGCAGTACTTC
few,TRBV5-6,TRBJ2-5,-,CASTLGPRETQYF,TGTGCCAGCACCCTCGGTCCGCGGGAGACCCAGTACTTC
few,TRBV11-2,TRBJ1-2,-,CASSLVGGGYTF,TGTGCCAGCAGCTTAGTAGGAGGTGGCTACACCTTC
once,TRBV20-1,TRBJ2-3,-,CSASAFTDTQYF,TGCAGTGCTAGCGCCTTCACAGATACGCAGTATTTT
-,TRBV5-1,TRBJ2-1,TRBD1,CASSFRTGYNEQFF,TGCGCCAGCAGCTTCAGGACAGGATACAATGAGCAGTTCTTC
-,TRBV7-2,TRBJ1-2,-,CASSPGRTYTF,TGTGCCAGCAGCCCCGGACGCACCTACACCTTC
few,TRBV4-3,TRBJ2-1,TRBD2,CASSQEGTTYNEQFF,TGCGCCAGCAGCCAAGAGGGGACTACATACAATGAGCAGTTCTTC
many,TRBV28,TRBJ1-5,-,CASSSGSQPQHF,TGTGCCAGCAGTTCAGGGAGTCAGCCCCAGCATTTT
few,TRBV7-2,TRBJ2-1,TRBD1,CASIDRGGVESYNEQFF,TGTGCCAGCATCGACAGGGGGGGAGTGGAATCCTACAATGAGCAGTTCTTC
-,TRBV6-6,TRBJ2-7,-,CASGRAAYEQYF,TGTGCCAGCGGGCGGGCTGCCTACGAGCAGTACTTC
few,TRBV4-1,TRBJ2-7,-,CASSRPGLYEQYF,TGCGCCAGCAGCCGTCCAGGTCTCTACGAGCAGTACTTC
few,TRBV28,TRBJ2-7,TRBD2,CASIASGTLYEQYF,TGTGCCAGCATCGCTAGCGGGACCCTCTACGAGCAGTACTTC
-,TRBV5-6,TRBJ2-5,-,CASSFNRVWETQYF,TGTGCCAGCAGCTTCAACAGGGTCTGGGAGACCCAGTACTTC
many,TRBV20-1,TRBJ1-2,-,CSVETANYGYTF,TGCAGTGTAGAGACAGCTAACTATGGCTACACCTTC
few,TRBV11-2,TRBJ2-2,TRBD2,CASSARLAGYRNTGELFF,TGTGCCAGCAGCGCAAGACTAGCGGGATATCGTAACACCGGGGAGCTGTTTTTT
many,TRBV7-2,TRBJ2-3,-,CASSQGRVTDTQYF,TGTGCCAGCAGCCAGGGACGGGTCACAGATACGCAGTATTTT
few,TRBV12-3/TRBV12-4,TRBJ2-1,TRBD2,CASSRLQTRAGEVYLYNEQFF,TGTGCCAGCAGCCGCCTACAGACACGAGCGGGAGAAGTCTATTTATACAATGAGCAGTTCTTC
few,TRBV11-3,TRBJ2-3,-,CASSFPVSDTQYF,TGTGCCAGCAGCTTCCCCGTCTCAGATACGCAGTATTTT
-,TRBV5-5,TRBJ2-5,-,CASSPPGLQETQYF,TGTGCCAGCAGCCCACCGGGACTCCAAGAGACCCAGTACTTC
few,TRBV7-2,TRBJ1-6,-,CASSPRSNSPLHF,TGTGCCAGCAGCCCTCGGTCTAATTCACCCCTCCACTTT
-,TRBV5-4,TRBJ2-1,-,CASSGLGGSYNEQFF,TGTGCCAGCAGCGGGTTGGGCGGTTCCTACAATGAGCAGTTCTTC
many,TRBV7-2,TRBJ2-7,-,CASSFVYEQYF,TGTGCCAGCAGCTTCGTGTACGAGCAGTACTTC
-,TRBV5-1,TRBJ2-7,-,CASSLARRNEQYF,TGCGCCAGCAGCTTGGCCCGTCGGAACGAGCAGTACTTC
few,TRBV7-8,TRBJ2-1,-,CASSLEVRSHSYNEQFF,TGTGCCAGCAGCTTAGAGGTGCGGAGCCACTCCTACAATGAGCAGTTCTTC
few,TRBV20-1,TRBJ2-3,-,CSALAPGFSTDTQYF,TGCAGTGCTTTGGCTCCCGGATTTAGCACAGATACGCAGTATTTT